Sequencing of this TCR beta chain was carried out in a study of blood T cell repertoires in COVID-19. The CDR3 consists of 13 residues. Germline V CDR1 and CDR2: SNHLY, FYNNEI. Trimming left V 6 bases short and J 4 bases short, with 10 bases between. Assay used: immunoSEQ multiplex PCR; TCRdb lists only in-frame clones, some missing. The sample includes about 150,000 clones, 80% to 85% of them seen just once. The sample comprised peripheral blood. The receptor was isolated from a man aged 65 to 79 with active or convalescent COVID-19. The chain combines TRBV2 with TRBJ1-5, with D perhaps TRBD1 (6 bases). CDR3 residues: CASRDSPNQPQHF. The CDR3 region has the DNA TGTGCCAGCAGGGACAGTCCTAATCAGCCCCAGCATTTT.